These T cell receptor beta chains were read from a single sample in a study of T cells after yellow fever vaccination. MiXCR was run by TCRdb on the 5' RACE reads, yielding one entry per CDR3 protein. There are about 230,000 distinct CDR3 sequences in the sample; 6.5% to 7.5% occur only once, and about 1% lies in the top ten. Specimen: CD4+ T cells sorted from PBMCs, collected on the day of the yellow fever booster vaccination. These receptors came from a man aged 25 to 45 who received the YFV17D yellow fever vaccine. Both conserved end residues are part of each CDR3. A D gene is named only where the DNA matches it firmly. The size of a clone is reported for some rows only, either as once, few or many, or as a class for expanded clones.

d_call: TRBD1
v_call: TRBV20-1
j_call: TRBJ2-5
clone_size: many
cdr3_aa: CSAKIQGSETQYF
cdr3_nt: TGCAGTGCCAAAATACAGGGGTCGGAGACCCAGTACTTC

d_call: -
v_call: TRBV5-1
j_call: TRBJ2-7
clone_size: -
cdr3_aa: CASSTGTINYEQYF
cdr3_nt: TGCGCCAGCTCAACGGGGACGATAAACTACGAGCAGTACTTC

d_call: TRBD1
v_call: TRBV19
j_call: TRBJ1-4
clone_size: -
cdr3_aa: CASRDPGTDGEKLFF
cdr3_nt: TGTGCCAGTAGGGACCCCGGGACAGACGGTGAAAAACTGTTTTTT

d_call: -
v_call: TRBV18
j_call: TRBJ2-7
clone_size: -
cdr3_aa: CASSPRRDSYEQYF
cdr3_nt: TGTGCCAGCTCACCACGGCGGGACTCCTACGAGCAGTACTTC

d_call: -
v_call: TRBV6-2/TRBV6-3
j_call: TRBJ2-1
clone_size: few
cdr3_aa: CASSPHGQSSYNEQFF
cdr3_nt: TGTGCCAGCTCCCCCCACGGGCAGAGCTCCTACAATGAGCAGTTCTTC

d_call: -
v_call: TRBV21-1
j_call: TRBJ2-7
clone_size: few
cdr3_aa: CASSKETCEQYF
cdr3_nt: TGTGCCAGCAGCAAGGAAACGTGTGAGCAGTACTTC

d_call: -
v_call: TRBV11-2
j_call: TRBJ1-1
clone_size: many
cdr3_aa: CASSRLGYTEAFF
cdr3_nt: TGTGCCAGCAGCCGGTTGGGGTACACTGAAGCTTTCTTT

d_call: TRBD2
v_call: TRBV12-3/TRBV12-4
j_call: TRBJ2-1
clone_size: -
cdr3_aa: CASQRRAGGYNEQFF
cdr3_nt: TGTGCCAGCCAGAGACGAGCGGGAGGGTACAATGAGCAGTTCTTC

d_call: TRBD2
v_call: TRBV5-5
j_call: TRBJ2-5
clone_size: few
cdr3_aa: CASSLVTSGQETQYF
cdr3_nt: TGTGCCAGCAGCTTGGTGACTAGCGGCCAAGAGACCCAGTACTTC

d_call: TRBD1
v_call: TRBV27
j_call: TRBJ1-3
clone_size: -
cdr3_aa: CASSPLDRENTIYF
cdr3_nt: TGTGCCAGCAGCCCTCTCGACAGGGAGAACACCATATATTTT

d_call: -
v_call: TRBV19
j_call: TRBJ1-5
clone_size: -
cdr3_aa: CATSKVINQPQHF
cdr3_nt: TGTGCCACTAGCAAGGTGATCAATCAGCCCCAGCATTTT

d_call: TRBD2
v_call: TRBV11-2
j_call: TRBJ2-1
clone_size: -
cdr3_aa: CASSPGGSGREINEQFF
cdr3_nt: TGTGCCAGCAGCCCCGGGGGTAGCGGGAGGGAAATCAATGAGCAGTTCTTC

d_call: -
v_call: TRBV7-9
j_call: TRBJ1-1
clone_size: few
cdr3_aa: CASSLIPPGTRAFF
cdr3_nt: TGTGCCAGCAGCTTAATCCCACCAGGGACGAGAGCTTTCTTT

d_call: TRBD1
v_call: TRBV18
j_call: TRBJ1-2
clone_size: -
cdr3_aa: CASSPGTGGVGYTF
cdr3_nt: TGTGCCAGCTCACCCGGGACAGGGGGAGTTGGCTACACCTTC

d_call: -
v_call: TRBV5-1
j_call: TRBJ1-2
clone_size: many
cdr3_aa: CASSLGAGDGYTF
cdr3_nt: TGCGCCAGCAGCTTGGGGGCAGGGGATGGCTACACCTTC

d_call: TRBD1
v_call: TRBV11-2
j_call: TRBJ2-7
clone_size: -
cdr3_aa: CASSLTGDPSYEQYF
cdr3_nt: TGTGCCAGCAGCTTGACAGGGGACCCCTCCTACGAGCAGTACTTC

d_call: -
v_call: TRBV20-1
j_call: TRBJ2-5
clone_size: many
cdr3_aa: CSAIWLKREYF
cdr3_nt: TGCAGTGCTATATGGTTGAAACGGGAGTACTTC

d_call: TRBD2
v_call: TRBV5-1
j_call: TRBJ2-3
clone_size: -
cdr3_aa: CASSLAVAGGTDTQYF
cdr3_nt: TGCGCCAGCAGCTTGGCGGTAGCGGGGGGGACAGATACGCAGTATTTT

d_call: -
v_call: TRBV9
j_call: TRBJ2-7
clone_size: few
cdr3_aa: CASSVEGWAEQYF
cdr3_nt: TGTGCCAGCAGCGTTGAGGGGTGGGCCGAGCAGTACTTC

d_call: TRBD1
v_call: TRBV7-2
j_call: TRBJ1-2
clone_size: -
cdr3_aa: CASSFNRGSDYGYTF
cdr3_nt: TGTGCCAGCAGCTTCAACAGGGGTTCGGACTATGGCTACACCTTC

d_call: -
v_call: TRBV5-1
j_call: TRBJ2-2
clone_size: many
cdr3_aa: CASSFLVNTGELFF
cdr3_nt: TGCGCCAGCAGCTTTTTGGTGAACACCGGGGAGCTGTTTTTT

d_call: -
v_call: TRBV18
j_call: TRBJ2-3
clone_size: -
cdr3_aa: CASSPVDTQYF
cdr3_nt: TGTGCCAGCTCACCAGTAGATACGCAGTATTTT

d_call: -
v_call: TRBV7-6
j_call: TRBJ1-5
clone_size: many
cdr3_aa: CASSRGGNQPQHF
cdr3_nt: TGTGCCAGCAGTCGCGGGGGCAATCAGCCCCAGCATTTT

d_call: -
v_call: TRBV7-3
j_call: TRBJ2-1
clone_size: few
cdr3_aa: CASSRGLNRNNEQFF
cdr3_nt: TGTGCCAGCAGCCGAGGACTAAACCGAAACAATGAGCAGTTCTTC

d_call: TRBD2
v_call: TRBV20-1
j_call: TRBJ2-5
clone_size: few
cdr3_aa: CSARGQTGGETQYF
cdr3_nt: TGCAGTGCTAGAGGGCAGACGGGAGGGGAGACCCAGTACTTC